The rows below give T cell receptor beta chains drawn from one sample of a study of blood T cell repertoires in COVID-19. Here immunoSEQ multiplex PCR was the method, and the copy in TCRdb shows in-frame clones only, minus some. Of some 130,000 clones in the sample, over 85% were seen once. Specimen: peripheral blood. Source of these receptors: a man in his 60s with COVID-19, enrolled during active disease. The CDR3 runs from the conserved cysteine through the conserved F or W. The D gene is left open where the match is weak. A row's size may be missing; if present it is once, few, many or a size class.

J: TRBJ1-6
V: TRBV6-7
D: -
size: -
CDR3: CASSHHRVVDSPLHF
DNA: TGTGCCAGCAGTCACCACAGGGTGGTAGATTCACCCCTCCACTTT

J: TRBJ1-1
V: TRBV30
D: -
size: -
CDR3: CAWSVGGRTEAFF
DNA: TGTGCCTGGAGTGTAGGGGGACGGACTGAAGCTTTCTTT

J: TRBJ2-7
V: TRBV5-6
D: -
size: -
CDR3: CASSLASSYEQYF
DNA: TGTGCCAGCAGCTTGGCTAGCTCCTACGAGCAGTACTTC

J: TRBJ1-2
V: TRBV9
D: TRBD1
size: -
CDR3: CASSVEGQPYGYTF
DNA: TGTGCCAGCAGCGTGGAGGGACAGCCCTATGGCTACACCTTC

J: TRBJ2-7
V: TRBV12-5
D: -
size: once
CDR3: CASGSGLTYEQYF
DNA: TGTGCTAGTGGTTCCGGACTGACCTACGAGCAGTACTTC

J: TRBJ2-7
V: TRBV2
D: TRBD2
size: -
CDR3: CASSEGLAGDEQYF
DNA: TGTGCCAGCAGTGAGGGACTAGCGGGAGACGAGCAGTACTTC

J: TRBJ2-5
V: TRBV4-1
D: TRBD1
size: once
CDR3: CASSQSGQGDQETQYF
DNA: TGCGCCAGCAGCCAGTCGGGACAGGGGGACCAAGAGACCCAGTACTTC

J: TRBJ1-4
V: TRBV15
D: -
size: -
CDR3: CATSRVLSLNEKLFF
DNA: TGTGCCACCAGCAGAGTGCTATCCCTTAATGAAAAACTGTTTTTT

J: TRBJ2-1
V: TRBV12-3/TRBV12-4
D: -
size: -
CDR3: CASTVPGVYEQFF
DNA: TGTGCCAGCACCGTGCCGGGAGTGTATGAGCAGTTCTTC

J: TRBJ1-2
V: TRBV18
D: -
size: few
CDR3: CASSPPGEDYGYTF
DNA: TGTGCCAGCTCACCACCGGGGGAGGACTATGGCTACACCTTC

J: TRBJ2-7
V: TRBV12-3/TRBV12-4
D: TRBD2
size: -
CDR3: CASRLAGSYEQYF
DNA: TGTGCCAGCAGACTAGCGGGCTCCTACGAGCAGTACTTC

J: TRBJ2-3
V: TRBV5-4
D: -
size: -
CDR3: CASTIGGQPDTQYF
DNA: TGTGCCAGCACCATAGGTGGACAGCCAGATACGCAGTATTTT

J: TRBJ1-3
V: TRBV4-2
D: -
size: -
CDR3: CASSQAVSGNTIYF
DNA: TGTGCCAGCAGCCAAGCGGTATCTGGAAACACCATATATTTT

J: TRBJ1-4
V: TRBV27
D: -
size: -
CDR3: CASSKLQDFGEKLFF
DNA: TGTGCCAGCAGTAAGCTACAGGATTTTGGGGAAAAACTGTTTTTT

J: TRBJ2-1
V: TRBV18
D: TRBD2
size: -
CDR3: CASSPRTSGAYNEQFF
DNA: TGTGCCAGCTCACCACGGACTAGCGGAGCCTACAATGAGCAGTTCTTC

J: TRBJ2-1
V: TRBV19
D: TRBD1
size: -
CDR3: CASHTRDRGDNEQFF
DNA: TGTGCCAGTCACACCCGGGACAGGGGAGACAATGAGCAGTTCTTC

J: TRBJ1-4
V: TRBV11-3
D: TRBD1
size: once
CDR3: CASSLGRTGETEKLFF
DNA: TGTGCCAGCAGCTTAGGCCGGACAGGGGAGACGGAAAAACTGTTTTTT

J: TRBJ1-1
V: TRBV11-3
D: -
size: few
CDR3: CASSRGENTEAFF
DNA: TGTGCCAGCAGCAGGGGTGAAAACACTGAAGCTTTCTTT

J: TRBJ2-7
V: TRBV4-1
D: -
size: once
CDR3: CASSQGVGGIYEQYF
DNA: TGCGCCAGCAGCCAAGGGGTGGGCGGGATCTACGAGCAGTACTTC

J: TRBJ1-3
V: TRBV7-9
D: -
size: -
CDR3: CASSLQGRRNTIYF
DNA: TGTGCCAGCAGCTTACAGGGTAGGAGAAACACCATATATTTT

J: TRBJ2-5
V: TRBV11-2
D: -
size: -
CDR3: CASSFRLFLGTQYF
DNA: TGTGCCAGCAGCTTCCGACTTTTTCTGGGGACCCAGTACTTC

J: TRBJ2-1
V: TRBV11-2
D: -
size: -
CDR3: CASRRTAYEQFF
DNA: TGTGCCAGCAGAAGGACAGCTTATGAGCAGTTCTTC

J: TRBJ2-5
V: TRBV6-1
D: TRBD2
size: -
CDR3: CASSGGGFSGSRETQYF
DNA: TGTGCCAGCAGTGGCGGAGGTTTTAGCGGGAGTCGAGAGACCCAGTACTTC

J: TRBJ1-1
V: TRBV21-1
D: -
size: -
CDR3: CASSYYLGSGDSGSAFF
DNA: TGTGCCAGCAGCTATTATTTGGGGTCGGGGGATTCTGGGTCGGCTTTCTTT

J: TRBJ2-5
V: TRBV5-1
D: -
size: -
CDR3: CASSLGAGDTIQETQYF
DNA: TGCGCCAGCAGCTTGGGGGCAGGGGACACCATTCAAGAGACCCAGTACTTC

J: TRBJ1-1
V: TRBV28
D: -
size: -
CDR3: CASSLRSPGNTEAFF
DNA: TGTGCCAGCAGTCTCAGATCGCCAGGGAACACTGAAGCTTTCTTT

J: TRBJ2-3
V: TRBV5-4
D: TRBD2
size: -
CDR3: CASSLVAGGETDTQYF
DNA: TGTGCCAGCAGCTTGGTGGCGGGAGGGGAGACAGATACGCAGTATTTT

J: TRBJ1-5
V: TRBV27
D: -
size: -
CDR3: CASSSTRINQPQHF
DNA: TGTGCCAGCAGCTCAACTAGGATTAATCAGCCCCAGCATTTT

J: TRBJ2-1
V: TRBV7-9
D: -
size: -
CDR3: CASSPRGSSYNEQFF
DNA: TGTGCCAGCAGCCCACGGGGGAGCTCCTACAATGAGCAGTTCTTC

J: TRBJ2-2
V: TRBV7-3
D: -
size: -
CDR3: CASSLTGQVTGELFF
DNA: TGTGCCAGCAGCTTAACGGGTCAGGTGACCGGGGAGCTGTTTTTT

J: TRBJ2-7
V: TRBV11-2
D: -
size: large
CDR3: CASSLGHGSYEQYF
DNA: TGTGCCAGCAGCTTAGGGCATGGCTCCTACGAGCAGTACTTC

J: TRBJ1-2
V: TRBV12-3/TRBV12-4
D: -
size: -
CDR3: CASSLREPSLLSF
DNA: TGTGCCAGCAGTTTAAGGGAGCCCTCCCTCCTAAGCTTC

J: TRBJ1-6
V: TRBV30
D: -
size: -
CDR3: CAWTSRGGKNSPLHF
DNA: TGTGCCTGGACCTCCAGGGGAGGGAAAAATTCACCCCTCCACTTT

J: TRBJ2-3
V: TRBV11-3
D: TRBD2
size: once
CDR3: CASSSGGGADTQYF
DNA: TGTGCCAGCAGTAGCGGGGGGGGTGCAGATACGCAGTATTTT

J: TRBJ1-4
V: TRBV3-1/TRBV3-2
D: -
size: -
CDR3: CASSQGGYEKLFF
DNA: TGTGCCAGCAGCCAGGGGGGGTATGAAAAACTGTTTTTT

J: TRBJ2-1
V: TRBV27
D: TRBD2
size: -
CDR3: CASSLSSGLAVYNEQFF
DNA: TGTGCCAGCAGTTTATCTTCGGGACTAGCGGTCTACAATGAGCAGTTCTTC

J: TRBJ2-3
V: TRBV28
D: -
size: -
CDR3: CASSLPGKNKADTQYF
DNA: TGTGCCAGCAGTTTACCGGGGAAGAACAAGGCAGATACGCAGTATTTT

J: TRBJ1-2
V: TRBV30
D: -
size: -
CDR3: CAWSVFGQLNYGYTF
DNA: TGTGCCTGGAGTGTATTTGGACAGCTAAACTATGGCTACACCTTC

J: TRBJ2-1
V: TRBV19
D: TRBD2
size: -
CDR3: CASSLWTSGRFYEQFF
DNA: TGTGCCAGTAGTTTATGGACTAGCGGGAGGTTCTATGAGCAGTTCTTC

J: TRBJ2-3
V: TRBV29-1
D: -
size: -
CDR3: CSVLVQGSSTDTQYF
DNA: TGCAGCGTTTTAGTACAGGGTTCTAGCACAGATACGCAGTATTTT

J: TRBJ2-5
V: TRBV19
D: -
size: -
CDR3: CASSIVQSGETQYF
DNA: TGTGCCAGTAGTATAGTGCAGTCGGGGGAGACCCAGTACTTC

J: TRBJ1-5
V: TRBV19
D: -
size: -
CDR3: CASDGQHQPQHF
DNA: TGTGCCAGCGATGGACAGCATCAGCCCCAGCATTTT

J: TRBJ1-3
V: TRBV4-2
D: -
size: -
CDR3: CASSQAGGLSGNTIYF
DNA: TGTGCCAGCAGCCAGGCTGGAGGACTCTCTGGAAACACCATATATTTT

J: TRBJ2-2
V: TRBV18
D: TRBD1
size: -
CDR3: CASSPPSQGAGTGELFF
DNA: TGTGCCAGCTCACCACCGTCACAGGGGGCGGGCACCGGGGAGCTGTTTTTT

J: TRBJ2-7
V: TRBV11-2
D: TRBD1
size: -
CDR3: CASSLNRGAYEQYF
DNA: TGTGCCAGCAGCTTAAACAGGGGGGCCTACGAGCAGTACTTC

J: TRBJ1-5
V: TRBV3-1/TRBV3-2
D: -
size: -
CDR3: CASSPHGGSGVQPQHF
DNA: TGTGCCAGCAGCCCGCATGGGGGGTCTGGAGTGCAGCCCCAGCATTTT

J: TRBJ2-7
V: TRBV5-4
D: -
size: once
CDR3: CASSVGPSSYEQYF
DNA: TGTGCCAGCAGCGTTGGTCCTAGCTCCTACGAGCAGTACTTC